The 21 T cell receptor beta chains listed next were all sequenced from one sample in a study of response to subunit inactivated influenza vaccine. TCRdb redid the calling of the RT-PCR reads with MiXCR, one entry per CDR3 protein. Of roughly 650,000 distinct CDR3 sequences in the sample, approximately 15% are singletons; the top ten hold more than 9%. The material was PBMCs from blood, obtained roughly 13 days after vaccination. These TCRs come from a man over 45 who received an inactivated influenza vaccine.

The V and J genes are TRBV5-6 and TRBJ2-1, with D tentatively TRBD2 (7 bases). The CDR3 is 16 residues long. V lost 2 bases, J lost 7 bases, and 19 bases lay in between. Germline-derived CDR1 and CDR2 are SGHDT and YYEEEE. Written as DNA, the CDR3 is TGTGCCAGCAGCTTCGGGACCGGGGGGCTCGGGAATGAGCAGTTCTTC. Translated, it gives CASSFGTGGLGNEQFF. The whole variable domain, filled in from reference TRBV5-6 and TRBJ2-1, reads DAGVTQSPTHLIKTRGQQVTLRCSPKSGHDTVSWYQQALGQGPQFIFQYYEEEERQRGNFPDRFSGHQFPNYSSELNVNALLLGDSALYLCASSFGTGGLGNEQFFGPGTRLTVL.

This clonotype was detected many times. In DNA, the CDR3 is TGTGCCAGCAGTGAAGGGGCCTTTGGGAGGGCCACCTACAATGAGCAGTTCTTC. This translates into CASSEGAFGRATYNEQFF. The J gene is TRBJ2-1, the V gene TRBV6-1; TRBD2 matches at 7 bases. V was pared by 1 base and J by 2 bases, with 11 bases of the junction left unmatched. The V gene's germline CDR1 is MNHNS and CDR2 SASEGT. The CDR3 is 18 amino acids.

In its sample, this clonotype was seen a few times. This chain's CDR3 is CASSTHGSNSPLHF. For the CDR3, the DNA is TGTGCCAGTAGTACCCACGGGAGTAATTCACCCCTCCACTTT. The chain has TRBV19 and TRBJ1-6; the D is unclear. V lost 4 bases to trimming and J lost 6 bases, with 10 bases between them. Germline CDR1 and CDR2: LNHDA and SQIVND (reference sequence). The CDR3 loop spans 14 amino acids.

This clonotype showed up just a few times. This sequence joins TRBV5-1 and TRBJ2-3; D unclear. Looked up from germline, CDR1 is SGHRS and CDR2 is YFSETQ. V lost 3 bases and J lost 3, with 8 bases in between. The CDR3 consists of 13 residues. CDR3 protein: CASSWRGTDTQYF. CDR3 nucleotides: TGCGCCAGCAGCTGGCGAGGAACAGATACGCAGTATTTT.

The rearrangement uses TRBV6-5 and TRBJ2-5, with TRBD1 matching 7 bases. The CDR3 loop spans 14 amino acids. V trimming: 2 bases; J trimming: 4 bases; junction bases outside the gene matches: 4. Germline V lookup: CDR1 MNHEY, CDR2 SVGAGI. CDR3 nucleotide sequence: TGTGCCAGCAGTTACGACAGGGCGGGAGAGACCCAGTACTTC. Protein: CASSYDRAGETQYF.

The V call is TRBV20-1, the J call TRBJ1-2; 7 positions agree with TRBD1. The CDR3 is made up of 13 amino acids. Germline V lookup: CDR1 DFQATT, CDR2 SNEGSKA (reference sequence). Germline trimming cut 5 bases from V and 3 bases from J; bases unmatched to any gene: 6. CDR3 amino acids: CSAWTGGDYGYTF. The CDR3 DNA is TGCAGTGCTTGGACAGGCGGGGACTATGGCTACACCTTC.

This clonotype has just a few counts. The chain is built from TRBV6-5 and TRBJ1-1; no definite D call. The CDR3 is 17 residues long. V lost 0 bases and J lost 3, with 17 bases in between. Germline assignment: CDR1 MNHEY and CDR2 SVGAGI. CDR3 protein: CASSYSVRGGRYTEAFF. CDR3 nucleotides: TGTGCCAGCAGTTACTCGGTTCGAGGCGGGAGGTACACTGAAGCTTTCTTT.

This clonotype was detected ten times or more. In nucleotides, the CDR3 is TGCGCCAGCAGAAAGGACGGCCAGAACACTGAAGCTTTCTTT. Protein product: CASRKDGQNTEAFF. The chain combines TRBV5-1 with TRBJ1-1, with unresolved D. The CDR3 totals 14 residues. V shed 5 bases and J shed 1 base, with 12 bases lying between them. Looked up from germline, CDR1 is SGHRS and CDR2 is YFSETQ.

The sample holds many counts of this clonotype. V usage is TRBV5-1 and J usage is TRBJ2-7, with TRBD2 as a possible D gene (6 bases). Germline CDR1 is SGHRS and CDR2 is YFSETQ. This CDR3 contains 14 residues. The V end was cut by 0 bases, the J end by 5 bases, with 12 bases between. The CDR3 protein is CASSLDLPGDEQYF. The CDR3 coding sequence is TGCGCCAGCAGCTTGGACCTCCCGGGGGACGAGCAGTACTTC.

This clonotype was recorded a few times. The junction does not match germline at one end; this may be a read error. The chain recombines TRBV12-3 or TRBV12-4 with TRBJ1-1, with a weak D call TRBD1 (6 bases). The CDR3 spans 14 residues. CDR3 protein: CASKTRGMNTEAFF. The CDR3 bases are TGTGCGAGCAAGACCAGGGGAATGAACACTGAAGCTTTCTTT.

The chain employs TRBV18 and TRBJ2-1, with D possibly matching TRBD2 (5 bases). From germline, CDR1 is KGHSH and CDR2 LQKENI. The V gene lost 3 bases and the J gene lost 7 bases, with 13 bases spanning the gap. The CDR3 length is 14 residues. CDR3 loop: CASSPARGINEQFF. CDR3 DNA: TGTGCCAGCTCACCCGCACGGGGTATTAATGAGCAGTTCTTC.

In this sample, this clonotype turned up a few times. The CDR3 region is CASSRSRGEQETQYF. The DNA of the CDR3 is TGTGCCAGCAGCCGCTCCAGGGGTGAACAAGAGACCCAGTACTTC. The V gene is TRBV7-8, the J gene TRBJ2-5; D perhaps matches TRBD1 (6 bases). This CDR3 has 15 residues. CDR1 and CDR2 (germline): SGHVS, FQNEAQ. Trimming took 5 bases from V and 2 from J, leaving 15 bases between them.

This clonotype was seen a few times. The V and J genes are TRBV7-3 and TRBJ2-1, with TRBD2 matching 14 bases. With V trimmed by 2 bases and J by 0 bases, 6 bases remained unmatched. CDR3 length: 19 amino acids. Germline CDR1 reads SGHTA; CDR2 reads FQGTGA. CDR3 loop: CASSLGTSGSPSSYNEQFF. The CDR3 DNA sequence: TGTGCCAGCAGCTTAGGGACTAGCGGGAGCCCCAGCTCCTACAATGAGCAGTTCTTC. Full variable domain (missing parts from reference TRBV7-3 and TRBJ2-1): GAGVSQTPSNKVTEKGKYVELRCDPISGHTALYWYRQSLGQGPEFLIYFQGTGAADDSGLPNDRFFAVRPEGSVSTLKIQRTERGDSAVYLCASSLGTSGSPSSYNEQFFGPGTRLTVL.

This clonotype came up a few times. This rearrangement joins TRBV6-1 to TRBJ2-7; 9 bases match TRBD1. The CDR3 contains 13 residues. CDR1 MNHNS and CDR2 SASEGT come from the germline V gene. V gave up 7 bases and J gave up 3 bases; unmatched junction bases: 4. CDR3 in amino acids: CASTTGQGYEQYF. In DNA form, the CDR3 reads TGTGCCAGCACGACGGGACAGGGCTACGAGCAGTACTTC.

This clonotype was seen a few times. The chain links TRBV7-6 to TRBJ1-5, with D perhaps matching TRBD1 (5 bases). CDR3 length: 14 residues. V was shortened by 2 bases and J by 7 bases, with 12 bases between the two germline ends. From germline, CDR1 is SGHVS and CDR2 FNYEAQ. CDR3 region: CASSLSPQGQPQHF. The CDR3 region has the DNA TGTGCCAGCAGCTTATCCCCCCAGGGACAGCCCCAGCATTTT.

The V and J genes are TRBV3-1 and TRBJ1-5; D not certain. This CDR3 comprises 14 residues. V lost 2 bases and J lost 5, with 10 bases in between. Germline V gives CDR1 LGHDT, CDR2 YNNKEL (reference sequence). The CDR3 bases are TGTGCCAGCAGCCAATCCGACACCCATCAGCCCCAGCATTTT. Protein sequence: CASSQSDTHQPQHF. The variable domain in full, with the rest retrieved from reference TRBV3-1 and TRBJ1-5, is DTAVSQTPKYLVTQMGNDKSIKCEQNLGHDTMYWYKQDSKKFLKIMFSYNNKELIINETVPNRFSPKSPDKAHLNLHINSLELGDSAVYFCASSQSDTHQPQHFGDGTRLSIL.

This clonotype was found a few times. This chain uses TRBV9 with TRBJ2-4, with D unclear. The V gene lost 0 bases and the J gene lost 0 bases, with 7 bases spanning the gap. CDR1 is SGDLS and CDR2 is YYNGEE in the germline V gene. This CDR3 has 15 residues. This CDR3 is CASSVDGVAKNIQYF. CDR3 DNA sequence: TGTGCCAGCAGCGTAGACGGAGTAGCCAAAAACATTCAGTACTTC.

This clonotype was seen more than once but under ten times. The rearrangement uses TRBV20-1 and TRBJ2-7; a possible D gene is TRBD1 (6 bases). The CDR3 runs to 13 residues. CDR1 is DFQATT and CDR2 is SNEGSKA in the germline V gene (reference sequence). V dropped 3 bases and J dropped 2 bases, with 11 bases sitting between them. As DNA, the CDR3 is TGCAGTGCTAGTGCAGGGGACGCCTACGAGCAGTACTTC. Its translation is CSASAGDAYEQYF.

This clonotype was counted many times. V gene TRBV7-2 combines with J gene TRBJ2-3; the D is unclear. Germline V gene sequence: CDR1 SGHTA, CDR2 FQGNSA. Trimming shortened V by 3 bases and J by 2 bases, and 9 bases separated the two germline ends. The CDR3 loop spans 14 amino acids. CDR3 region: CASSFGLITDTQYF. In DNA form, the CDR3 reads TGTGCCAGCAGCTTCGGGCTGATCACAGATACGCAGTATTTT.

This clonotype was recorded a few times. The V gene is TRBV7-6, the J gene TRBJ2-3; 8 nucleotides align to TRBD1. This CDR3 is built from 15 residues. The germline V gene has CDR1 SGHVS and CDR2 FNYEAQ. V lost 1 base to trimming and J lost 3 bases; unmatched junction nucleotides: 3. CDR3 sequence reads: CASSLGTGKTDTQYF. The CDR3, as DNA: TGTGCCAGCAGCTTAGGGACAGGGAAAACAGATACGCAGTATTTT.

This clonotype was found a few times. CDR3 bases: TGTGCCAGCAGCCAAGATAGGAGGGGGCGAACCTACGAGCAGTACTTC. Amino acids: CASSQDRRGRTYEQYF. The chain links TRBV14 to TRBJ2-7; perhaps TRBD1 as D (7 bases). This CDR3 is built from 16 residues. CDR1 is SGHDN, CDR2 FVKESK, per germline. V lost 0 bases, J lost 2 bases, and 14 bases lay in between.